These T cell receptor beta chains were read from a single sample in a study of OX40 agonist ivuxolimab in advanced cancers. Assay used: immunoSEQ multiplex PCR; TCRdb lists only in-frame clones, some missing. The profile shows tens of thousands of clones, 89% of them singletons. The specimen comprised CD4+ or CD8+ T cells sorted from blood, sampled in a trial of the OX40 agonist ivuxolimab. The receptors shown here come from an adult with an advanced solid tumor such as melanoma, head and neck, liver or kidney cancer. The CDR3 runs from the conserved cysteine through the conserved F or W. A D gene is named only where the DNA matches it firmly. Where a row states a size, it is once, few, many or the class of an expanded clone; other rows omit it.

V: TRBV11-2
size: -
D: -
J: TRBJ1-6
CDR3: CASSHPLSPLHF
DNA: TGTGCCAGCAGCCATCCACTCTCACCCCTCCACTTT

V: TRBV5-6
size: -
D: -
J: TRBJ2-7
CDR3: CASSLDPGIGEQYF
DNA: TGTGCCAGCAGCTTGGACCCGGGGATAGGGGAGCAGTATTTC

V: TRBV4-2
size: -
D: TRBD2
J: TRBJ2-3
CDR3: CASSQAVAGGSDTQYF
DNA: TGTGCCAGCAGCCAAGCTGTAGCGGGAGGTTCAGATACGCAGTATTTT

V: TRBV7-9
size: -
D: -
J: TRBJ2-1
CDR3: CASSLYPNYNEQFF
DNA: TGTGCCAGCAGCTTGTATCCAAACTACAATGAGCAGTTCTTC

V: TRBV6-5
size: -
D: TRBD1
J: TRBJ2-1
CDR3: CASRAGTAYNEQFF
DNA: TGTGCCAGCAGGGCCGGGACAGCCTACAATGAGCAGTTCTTC

V: TRBV18
size: -
D: TRBD1
J: TRBJ2-7
CDR3: CASSGDREGEQYF
DNA: TGTGCCAGCTCAGGGGACAGGGAGGGCGAGCAGTACTTC

V: TRBV27
size: -
D: -
J: TRBJ2-2
CDR3: CASSLSRQRGIPTGELFF
DNA: TGTGCCAGCAGTTTATCCCGACAGAGGGGAATCCCCACCGGGGAGCTGTTTTTT

V: TRBV7-9
size: -
D: -
J: TRBJ1-2
CDR3: CASSLQGDYGYTF
DNA: TGTGCCAGCAGCTTACAGGGAGACTATGGCTACACCTTC

V: TRBV6-1
size: -
D: -
J: TRBJ1-3
CDR3: CASSEVSGNTIYF
DNA: TGTGCCAGCAGCGAGGTCTCTGGAAACACCATATATTTT

V: TRBV6-5
size: -
D: -
J: TRBJ2-1
CDR3: CASSYSWALSNEQFF
DNA: TGTGCCAGCAGTTACTCTTGGGCCCTGAGTAATGAGCAGTTCTTC

V: TRBV2
size: -
D: TRBD1
J: TRBJ2-7
CDR3: CASSEDRVYEQYF
DNA: TGTGCCAGCAGTGAGGACAGGGTCTACGAGCAGTACTTC

V: TRBV7-6
size: -
D: TRBD2
J: TRBJ2-2
CDR3: CASSLNKGGRTGELFF
DNA: TGTGCCAGCAGCTTAAATAAGGGCGGGAGGACCGGGGAGCTGTTTTTT

V: TRBV10-1
size: -
D: -
J: TRBJ2-3
CDR3: CASSSSYLENTDTQYF
DNA: TGCGCCAGCAGTTCCAGCTATCTGGAAAACACAGATACGCAGTATTTT

V: TRBV11-2
size: -
D: -
J: TRBJ2-7
CDR3: CASSLAFWGRTASYEQYF
DNA: TGTGCCAGCAGCTTAGCTTTCTGGGGGAGGACAGCCTCCTACGAGCAGTACTTC

V: TRBV29-1
size: -
D: TRBD1
J: TRBJ1-1
CDR3: CSVARQGNTEAFF
DNA: TGCAGCGTTGCTCGACAGGGGAACACTGAAGCTTTCTTT

V: TRBV19
size: -
D: -
J: TRBJ1-5
CDR3: CASTERGGVEQPQHF
DNA: TGTGCCAGTACCGAACGTGGAGGGGTTGAACAGCCCCAGCATTTT

V: TRBV11-2
size: -
D: TRBD1
J: TRBJ2-2
CDR3: CASSARQGFGELFF
DNA: TGTGCCAGCAGCGCCCGACAGGGATTCGGGGAGCTGTTTTTT

V: TRBV18
size: -
D: TRBD1
J: TRBJ2-7
CDR3: CASSPQRQGAGEQYF
DNA: TGTGCCAGCTCACCGCAGAGACAGGGGGCGGGTGAGCAGTACTTC

V: TRBV5-6
size: once
D: -
J: TRBJ2-5
CDR3: CASSVPGGGTQYF
DNA: TGTGCCAGCAGCGTCCCAGGGGGAGGGACCCAGTACTTC

V: TRBV28
size: -
D: -
J: TRBJ2-4
CDR3: CASTGGQSNVQYF
DNA: TGTGCCAGCACCGGGGGACAGTCGAATGTTCAGTACTTC

V: TRBV20-1
size: -
D: TRBD2
J: TRBJ2-3
CDR3: CSAKRGGWQYF
DNA: TGCAGTGCTAAGCGGGGGGGCTGGCAGTATTTT

V: TRBV7-9
size: -
D: -
J: TRBJ2-5
CDR3: CASSPRGSKTQYF
DNA: TGTGCCAGCAGCCCCCGAGGGTCGAAGACCCAGTACTTC

V: TRBV5-4
size: -
D: TRBD1
J: TRBJ2-5
CDR3: CASSPTQGASGLETQYF
DNA: TGTGCCAGCAGCCCGACCCAGGGGGCGAGTGGTTTGGAGACCCAGTACTTC

V: TRBV19
size: -
D: -
J: TRBJ1-2
CDR3: CASSIQGGQIGGYGYTF
DNA: TGTGCCAGTAGTATCCAGGGTGGACAAATTGGAGGCTATGGCTACACCTTC

V: TRBV5-1
size: -
D: -
J: TRBJ2-3
CDR3: CASSWGTDTQYF
DNA: TGCGCCAGCAGCTGGGGCACAGATACGCAGTATTTT

V: TRBV28
size: -
D: -
J: TRBJ2-7
CDR3: CASRDPRGSYEQYF
DNA: TGTGCCAGCAGAGACCCCAGGGGTTCCTACGAGCAGTACTTC

V: TRBV28
size: -
D: -
J: TRBJ2-7
CDR3: CASSFSGPRLASYEQYF
DNA: TGTGCCAGCAGTTTCTCCGGCCCCCGCCTGGCCTCCTACGAGCAGTACTTC

V: TRBV27
size: -
D: -
J: TRBJ1-4
CDR3: CASSLWGGRKLFF
DNA: TGTGCCAGCAGTTTATGGGGGGGACGAAAACTGTTTTTT

V: TRBV7-3
size: -
D: TRBD2
J: TRBJ2-3
CDR3: CASSLGFGRAEGDTQYF
DNA: TGTGCCAGCAGCTTAGGATTTGGGAGGGCCGAAGGAGATACGCAGTATTTT

V: TRBV2
size: -
D: TRBD2
J: TRBJ2-1
CDR3: CASRGSGLAGGPWDEQFF
DNA: TGTGCCAGCAGAGGATCGGGACTAGCGGGAGGGCCATGGGATGAGCAGTTCTTC

V: TRBV5-1
size: -
D: -
J: TRBJ1-1
CDR3: CASSLGAGNTEAFF
DNA: TGCGCCAGCAGCTTAGGGGCAGGGAACACTGAAGCTTTCTTT

V: TRBV2
size: few
D: -
J: TRBJ1-5
CDR3: CASARQFYSNQPQHF
DNA: TGTGCCAGCGCGCGACAGTTTTATAGCAATCAGCCCCAGCATTTT

V: TRBV5-6
size: -
D: TRBD2
J: TRBJ2-1
CDR3: CASSPGLAGGKEQFF
DNA: TGTGCCAGCAGCCCAGGACTAGCGGGAGGTAAGGAGCAGTTCTTC

V: TRBV19
size: -
D: -
J: TRBJ2-6
CDR3: CASSIWGQRSGANVLTF
DNA: TGTGCCAGTAGTATATGGGGACAACGCTCTGGGGCCAACGTCCTGACTTTC

V: TRBV10-3
size: -
D: -
J: TRBJ1-5
CDR3: CAIGSYAGNQPQHF
DNA: TGTGCCATCGGGAGCTATGCGGGCAATCAGCCCCAGCATTTT

V: TRBV11-2
size: -
D: -
J: TRBJ2-7
CDR3: CASSLDRRREQYF
DNA: TGTGCCAGCAGCTTAGATCGGCGGAGGGAGCAGTACTTC

V: TRBV7-9
size: -
D: -
J: TRBJ2-6
CDR3: CASSLQRAGANVLTF
DNA: TGTGCCAGCAGCTTACAACGGGCCGGGGCCAACGTCCTGACTTTC

V: TRBV7-2
size: -
D: TRBD1
J: TRBJ2-7
CDR3: CASSFGTGVSYEQYF
DNA: TGTGCCAGCAGCTTTGGGACAGGAGTCTCCTACGAGCAGTACTTC

V: TRBV9
size: -
D: -
J: TRBJ2-1
CDR3: CASSVGGRSSYNEQFF
DNA: TGTGCCAGCAGCGTAGGGGGCCGGAGCTCCTACAATGAGCAGTTCTTC

V: TRBV29-1
size: -
D: TRBD1
J: TRBJ2-1
CDR3: CSVFTGGYNEQFF
DNA: TGCAGCGTTTTCACAGGGGGATACAATGAGCAGTTCTTC

V: TRBV19
size: -
D: -
J: TRBJ2-5
CDR3: CASNSIRDSQETQYF
DNA: TGTGCCAGTAACTCCATCCGGGACTCCCAAGAGACCCAGTACTTC